A selection of T cell receptor beta chains follows, all from one sample in a study of cytomegalovirus exposure and HLA in healthy donors. TCRdb's copy holds only in-frame clones and misses some; the assay was immunoSEQ multiplex PCR. Its clone listing holds about 160,000 clones. Sequencing was done on a sample of PBMCs. The receptor set was obtained from a man aged 25 to 40 in good health and CMV-seronegative. CDR3s include the opening cysteine and the closing phenylalanine or tryptophan. The D gene is left open where the match is weak.

v_call	cdr3_length	d_call	j_call	cdr3_aa	cdr3_nt
TRBV28	17	-	TRBJ2-5	CASFSSQEFPGQETQYF	TGTGCCAGTTTCTCCTCCCAGGAATTTCCAGGCCAAGAGACCCAGTACTTC
TRBV7-9	14	-	TRBJ2-7	CASSLGGFFYEQYF	TGTGCCAGCAGCTTAGGAGGGTTCTTCTACGAGCAGTACTTC
TRBV7-9	18	TRBD2	TRBJ2-3	CASSARSGRPRSTDTQYF	TGTGCCAGCAGCGCTAGGAGCGGGAGGCCTCGAAGCACAGATACGCAGTATTTT
TRBV19	12	-	TRBJ1-2	CASSRSGFGYTF	TGTGCCAGTAGTCGGTCAGGGTTTGGCTACACCTTC
TRBV27	15	-	TRBJ2-2	CASSLGAGNTGELFF	TGTGCCAGCAGTCTGGGGGCGGGGAACACCGGGGAGCTGTTTTTT
TRBV6-1	12	-	TRBJ2-7	CASSSPSYEQYF	TGTGCCAGCAGTAGCCCCTCCTACGAGCAGTACTTC
TRBV5-1	17	TRBD2	TRBJ2-3	CASEQTGTSGSTDTQYF	TGCGCCAGCGAACAAACCGGGACTAGCGGGAGCACAGATACGCAGTATTTT
TRBV28	16	-	TRBJ1-1	CASSLFLMGGNTEAFF	TGTGCCAGCAGTTTATTCTTAATGGGGGGGAACACTGAAGCTTTCTTT
TRBV5-1	15	TRBD1	TRBJ2-2	CATGAGTGNTGELFF	TGCGCCACCGGGGCCGGGACAGGGAACACCGGGGAGCTGTTTTTT
TRBV6-5	15	TRBD2	TRBJ2-1	CASSRLAGGVNEQFF	TGTGCCAGCAGTAGACTAGCGGGAGGGGTAAATGAGCAGTTCTTC
TRBV27	15	-	TRBJ1-2	CASSLYRGANYGYTF	TGTGCCAGCAGTTTATACCGGGGGGCGAACTATGGCTACACCTTC
TRBV5-4	15	-	TRBJ2-7	CASSLPQGSIREQYF	TGTGCCAGCAGCTTGCCGCAGGGTAGTATACGCGAGCAGTACTTC
TRBV2	11	-	TRBJ2-7	CASSAWREQYF	TGTGCCAGCAGTGCCTGGAGGGAGCAGTACTTC
TRBV2	15	TRBD1	TRBJ1-1	CASSEAPGGVLSGFF	TGTGCCAGCAGTGAAGCACCAGGGGGCGTTTTGTCTGGCTTCTTT
TRBV6-5	14	-	TRBJ1-2	CASRSDTQSYGYTF	TGTGCCAGCAGATCAGACACGCAGAGCTATGGCTACACCTTC
TRBV27	16	-	TRBJ2-6	CASSLGSRAGANVLTF	TGTGCCAGCAGTTTAGGGTCCAGGGCTGGGGCCAACGTCCTGACTTTC
TRBV28	15	TRBD1	TRBJ1-1	CASSPHRGGGTEAFF	TGTGCCAGCAGTCCCCACAGGGGAGGCGGCACTGAAGCTTTCTTT
TRBV2	14	-	TRBJ2-6	CASTRESGANVLTF	TGTGCCAGCACTCGGGAGTCTGGGGCCAACGTCCTGACTTTC
TRBV19	15	-	TRBJ1-2	CASSIPMVAMADYTF	TGTGCCAGTAGTATCCCTATGGTAGCTATGGCGGACTACACCTTC
TRBV5-1	14	-	TRBJ2-7	CASSLRTESYEQYF	TGCGCCAGCAGCCTTCGGACAGAATCCTACGAGCAGTACTTC